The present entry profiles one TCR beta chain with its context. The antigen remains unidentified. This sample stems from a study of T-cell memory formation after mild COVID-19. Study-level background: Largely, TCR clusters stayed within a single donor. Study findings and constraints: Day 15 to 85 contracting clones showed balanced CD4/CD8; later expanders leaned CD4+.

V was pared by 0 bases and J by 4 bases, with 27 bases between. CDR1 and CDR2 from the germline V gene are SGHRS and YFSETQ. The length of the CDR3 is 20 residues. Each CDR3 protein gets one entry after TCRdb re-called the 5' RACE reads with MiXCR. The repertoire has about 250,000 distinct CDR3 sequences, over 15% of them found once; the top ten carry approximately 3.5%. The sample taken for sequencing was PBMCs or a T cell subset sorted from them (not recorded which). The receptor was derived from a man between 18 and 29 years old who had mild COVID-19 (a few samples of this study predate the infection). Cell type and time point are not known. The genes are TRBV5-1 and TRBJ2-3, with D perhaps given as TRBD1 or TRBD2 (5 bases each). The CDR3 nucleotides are TGCGCCAGCAGCTTGGAGGCGGGTCGGGGACCAGTACCACGGCCAGATACGCAGTATTTT. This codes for CASSLEAGRGPVPRPDTQYF.